This T cell receptor (beta chain) derives from a study of siplizumab effects on memory and regulatory T cells. V gave up 0 bases and J gave up 0 bases, with 7 bases separating them. Germline loops: CDR1 SGHTS, CDR2 YDEGEE. The CDR3 is 15 residues long. Study results and limitations: Roughly 80-97% of proliferating clones (CD4+ or CD8+) could not be assigned a naive or memory phenotype. Some alloreactive sequences were traceable to unstimulated CD4+ memory cells, and siplizumab significantly reduced them. The alloresponse seemed to draw substantially on naive T cells, which appeared more diverse than memory cells.

TCRdb's table, derived via immunoSEQ multiplex PCR, lists solely in-frame clones and lacks some. Of roughly 92,000 clones listed, about 94% are singletons. For this clone: Its target is not known.

The TCR comes from a human donor in good health. Sequenced input: non-Treg CD4+ T cells sorted from blood. The chain has TRBV5-8 and TRBJ2-1; the D is unclear. The CDR3 spells CASSLVWSSYNEQFF. As DNA, the CDR3 is TGTGCCAGCAGCTTGGTGTGGAGCTCCTACAATGAGCAGTTCTTC.